This TCR beta chain appears in the sequencing data of a study of shared T cell receptors in the human thymus. The V segment lost 4 bases and the J segment 4 bases; nucleotides outside the gene matches: 6. CDR1 and CDR2 from the germline V gene are MNHNY and SVGAGI (reference sequence). The CDR3 contains 15 residues. Assay used: immunoSEQ multiplex PCR; TCRdb lists only in-frame clones, some missing. Of some 720,000 clones listed, around nine tenths were seen once; the top ten hold 0.0095% to 0.012%. The same specimen was also included in a second study, on human thymus T cells. That study adds: The people who donated were healthy Finnish babies having corrective surgery for congenital heart defects.

The sequencing sample was made of thymocytes. V and J are TRBV6-6 and TRBJ2-7; 11 bases fit TRBD2. The TCR originated in a boy under two years old with a congenital heart defect. CDR3 protein: CASSSTSGIQYEQYF. In DNA, the CDR3 is TGTGCCAGCAGTTCGACTAGCGGGATTCAATACGAGCAGTACTTC.